This T cell receptor (beta chain) was observed in a study of blood T cell repertoires in COVID-19. Study details: Some COVID-19 samples were acute and others convalescent; all came from the United States, Italy and Spain.

The table lists this clone with a few counts. This CDR3 comprises 16 residues. CDR1 is SGHAT and CDR2 is FQNNGV in the germline V gene. Losses at the gene ends were 5 bases for V and 5 bases for J; bases not matched to a gene: 11. Profiling relied on immunoSEQ multiplex PCR, and the TCRdb table lists in-frame clones only, not all of them. The sample shows about 240,000 clones, roughly 83% of them seen only once. The V and J genes are TRBV11-2 and TRBJ2-2, with 7 bases lining up with TRBD1. The specimen sequenced was peripheral blood. This receptor was identified in a woman aged 80 or over with acute or convalescent COVID-19. DNA for the CDR3: TGTGCCAGCAGCCTCACTCGACAGGGCGCGACCGGGGAGCTGTTTTTT. Encoded protein: CASSLTRQGATGELFF.